The T cell receptor (beta chain) under discussion was sequenced for a study of cytomegalovirus exposure and HLA in healthy donors. CDR1 LGHNT and CDR2 FRNRAP come from the germline V gene. V was pared by 3 bases and J by 9 bases, with 2 bases of the junction left unmatched. This CDR3 has 13 residues. With regard to this clone: Its antigen is as yet unknown.

Use of 60 Vbeta and 13 Jbeta primers characterized the PCR. Sequencing used immunoSEQ multiplex PCR; TCRdb keeps in-frame clones, though not all of them. The table shows 90,000 to 150,000 clones, with around 80% occurring only once. Findings and caveats of the study: Confirmation was obtained in vitro that a few CMV-associated chains are specific for CMV antigens.

The chain carries TRBV12-5 and TRBJ1-6; 7 nucleotides agree with TRBD1. Sample: PBMCs. The source is a female donor in good health and CMV-seronegative. CDR3 bases: TGTGCTAGTGGTTTAGGGGGCAGTTCACCCCTCCACTTT. Protein sequence: CASGLGGSSPLHF.